This passage covers 8 T cell receptor beta chains from one sample sequenced in a study of tumor T cells in aggressive B-cell lymphoma. Data came from immunoSEQ multiplex PCR; TCRdb stores just in-frame clones and leaves some out. The table lists under 3,500 clones, roughly 66% of them singletons, with over 8.5% in the top ten. Input material: tumor tissue. These receptors were collected from an adult with diffuse large B cell lymphoma.

The chain couples TRBV6-5 to TRBJ1-1; 8 nucleotides agree with TRBD1. The germline gives CDR1 MNHEY, CDR2 SVGAGI. The CDR3 is 13 amino acids. The J segment lost 8 bases and the V segment lost 5 bases, leaving 7 bases of the junction unmatched. The chain's CDR3 is CASSDRQGLEAFF. CDR3 sequence (DNA): TGTGCCAGCAGTGACCGACAGGGGCTAGAAGCTTTCTTT.

On this clone: One end of the junction varies from germline; a read error may be responsible. The V and J genes are TRBV2 and TRBJ1-3; the D gene is possibly TRBD1 (5 bases). Germline assignment: CDR1 SNHLY and CDR2 FYNNEI. The CDR3 sequence is 14 residues long. This CDR3 is CASSGQISRNTIYF. CDR3 coding DNA: TGTGCCAGCAGTGGACAGATCTCTAGAAACACCATATATTTT.

V and J are TRBV28 and TRBJ2-7, with D perhaps TRBD2 (6 bases). The CDR3 sequence is 16 residues long. Trimming took 2 bases from V and 2 from J, leaving 16 bases between them. Germline-derived CDR1 and CDR2 are MDHEN and SYDVKM. The CDR3 DNA reads TGTGCCAGCAGTTTAGAGCCGGGCGGGGAGGCCTACGAGCAGTACTTC. This sequence encodes CASSLEPGGEAYEQYF. The variable domain in full, completed from reference TRBV28 and TRBJ2-7, reads DVKVTQSSRYLVKRTGEKVFLECVQDMDHENMFWYRQDPGLGLRLIYFSYDVKMKEKGDIPEGYSVSREKKERFSLILESASTNQTSMYLCASSLEPGGEAYEQYFGPGTRLTVT.

J is TRBJ2-5 and V is TRBV10-3; TRBD2 matches at 8 bases. Per germline, CDR1 ENHRY and CDR2 SYGVKD. This CDR3 spans 15 amino acids. J was trimmed by 5 bases and V by 4 bases; bases with no gene match: 9. CDR3 sequence (DNA): TGTGCCATCAGTGCCCGCCGGGGGGGGTGGGAGACCCAGTACTTC. Encoded protein: CAISARRGGWETQYF.

CDR3 amino acids: CASSSGQGHGANVLTF. The CDR3 DNA reads as TGTGCCAGCAGCAGCGGACAGGGTCATGGGGCCAACGTCCTGACTTTC. The chain carries TRBV7-8 and TRBJ2-6; 8 bases agree with TRBD1. CDR3 length equals 16 residues. V dropped 5 bases and J dropped 3; count of bases not matched to a gene: 6. The germline V gene has CDR1 SGHVS and CDR2 FQNEAQ.

V usage is TRBV28 and J usage is TRBJ1-4, with D perhaps matching TRBD1 (5 bases). Germline lookup yields CDR1 MDHEN and CDR2 SYDVKM. This CDR3 is 13 amino acids long. The V and J ends lost 8 bases and 5 bases respectively, with 12 bases between them. The DNA of the CDR3 is TGTGCCAGCGGAGGGGATCCAAATGAAAAACTGTTTTTT. It codes for CASGGDPNEKLFF.

The V and J genes are TRBV9 and TRBJ2-2; D not resolved. This CDR3 region has 13 residues. Germline V CDR1 and CDR2: SGDLS, YYNGEE. V was trimmed by 4 bases and J by 7 bases, leaving 11 bases between them. CDR3 sequence: CASSPISNGELFF. CDR3 bases: TGTGCCAGCAGCCCCATTAGTAACGGGGAGCTGTTTTTT.

CDR3 nucleotides: TGTGCCATCAGTGAGTCGAGGGGACAGGGGGCTCGAGAGCAGTACTTC. It yields the protein CAISESRGQGAREQYF. The chain uses TRBV10-3 and TRBJ2-7; 12 bases line up with TRBD1. V shed 0 bases and J 7 bases; nucleotides not matched to a gene: 7. This CDR3 comprises 16 residues. Per the germline V gene, CDR1 is ENHRY and CDR2 is SYGVKD.